Presented here are 18 T cell receptor beta chains from one specimen sequenced in a study of blood T cells in healthy people across ages. A second PCR of 7 to 11 cycles used a sample-barcoded 5' primer and a J-beta primer mix. TCRdb fed the 5' RACE reads into MiXCR, producing one record per CDR3 protein. The data show roughly 500,000 distinct CDR3 sequences, around 24% seen once. The data also belong to a second study, concerning T cells of mothers and their children.

The sequenced sample was blood. These receptors came from a boy aged 5-17 years in good health.

The J gene is TRBJ2-6, the V gene TRBV7-6; the D is unclear. Trimming took 2 bases from V and 0 from J, leaving 11 bases between them. CDR3 length: 17 amino acids. Germline values: CDR1 SGHVS, CDR2 FNYEAQ. In nucleotides, the CDR3 is TGTGCCAGCAGCTTACCCCGAAGGGTCTCTGGGGCCAACGTCCTGACTTTC. As protein: CASSLPRRVSGANVLTF.

The chain employs TRBV7-2 and TRBJ2-7, with 7 bases lining up with TRBD2. Germline lookup yields CDR1 SGHTA and CDR2 FQGNSA. There are 18 residues in the CDR3. V lost 5 bases to trimming and J lost 2 bases; unmatched junction nucleotides: 18. The CDR3 is CASSPPHEVRREPYEQYF. The CDR3, as DNA: TGTGCCAGCAGCCCACCACATGAGGTACGGCGGGAGCCCTACGAGCAGTACTTC.

The rearrangement joins TRBV20-1 to TRBJ2-3, with D perhaps TRBD1 (6 bases). V was cut by 7 bases and J by 5 bases, with 10 bases left in between. Germline V gene data show CDR1 as DFQATT and CDR2 as SNEGSKA (reference sequence). This CDR3 is built from 11 residues. The CDR3 is CSVEGVDTQYF. CDR3 DNA sequence: TGCAGTGTCGAGGGGGTAGATACGCAGTATTTT.

The table lists this clonotype with a few counts. This chain joins TRBV28 and TRBJ2-3; TRBD2 matches at 10 bases. This CDR3 comprises 15 residues. The ends lost 2 bases at V and 5 bases at J; junction bases unmatched: 4. Germline lookup yields CDR1 MDHEN and CDR2 SYDVKM. The CDR3 nucleotides are TGTGCCAGCAGTTTACTAGCGGGGGAGGAAGATACGCAGTATTTT. Translated: CASSLLAGEEDTQYF. Using reference TRBV28 and TRBJ2-3 for the parts outside the CDR3, the full variable domain is DVKVTQSSRYLVKRTGEKVFLECVQDMDHENMFWYRQDPGLGLRLIYFSYDVKMKEKGDIPEGYSVSREKKERFSLILESASTNQTSMYLCASSLLAGEEDTQYFGPGTRLTVL.

Only a few counts were recorded for this clonotype. This chain connects TRBV21-1 to TRBJ1-2; TRBD1, the table's D call, was not compared with the DNA. TRBV21-1 is listed as a pseudogene. The CDR3 spans 18 residues. The CDR3 DNA follows: TGTGCCAGCAGCAAAGCGGTAAACAGGGGTTCCGTCCGCTATGGCTACACCTTC. Translation: CASSKAVNRGSVRYGYTF.

This clonotype came up a few times. The V gene is TRBV6-2 or TRBV6-3, the J gene TRBJ1-5; TRBD1 matches at 8 bases. V gave up 6 bases and J gave up 5 bases; unmatched junction bases: 6. There are 14 residues in the CDR3. Germline-derived CDR1 and CDR2 are MNHEY and SVGEGT. The CDR3 DNA reads as TGTGCCAGCAGAACACCGGGACAGGATCAGCCCCAGCATTTT. Its translation: CASRTPGQDQPQHF.

This clonotype was counted a few times. V is TRBV9 and J is TRBJ2-5; D gene unclear. The germline V gene has CDR1 SGDLS and CDR2 YYNGEE. V dropped 0 bases and J dropped 4 bases, with 7 bases sitting between them. CDR3 length: 13 residues. The CDR3 loop is CASSVEVTETQYF. The CDR3 bases are TGTGCCAGCAGCGTAGAGGTAACAGAGACCCAGTACTTC.

The chain recombines TRBV9 with TRBJ2-1, with TRBD1 as a possible D gene (6 bases). The assigned J gene may be wrong: the sequence end matches TRBJ2-7 better. The CDR3 is 14 residues long. CDR1 and CDR2 (germline): SGDLS, YYNGEE. The CDR3 region is CASSVGRTAYEQYF. In DNA form, the CDR3 reads TGTGCCAGCAGCGTAGGGAGGACAGCCTACGAGCAGTACTTC.

The V and J genes are TRBV5-1 and TRBJ2-5; D is undetermined. CDR3 length: 15 amino acids. The germline V gene has CDR1 SGHRS and CDR2 YFSETQ. Trimming took off 4 bases at V and 5 bases at J, with 18 bases between the two ends. CDR3 loop: CASSPLDRHEETQYF. CDR3 coding DNA: TGCGCCAGCAGCCCCCTGGACCGCCACGAGGAGACCCAGTACTTC.

The rearrangement joins TRBV7-9 to TRBJ2-3; the D gene is possibly TRBD1 (6 bases). CDR1 SEHNR and CDR2 FQNEAQ come from the germline V gene (reference sequence). The V end was cut by 5 bases, the J end by 2 bases, with 20 bases between. This CDR3 is built from 17 residues. The CDR3 spells CASSPNIDRTFTDTQYF. The CDR3 DNA sequence: TGTGCCAGCAGCCCAAATATAGACAGGACCTTCACAGATACGCAGTATTTT.

This chain uses TRBV3-1 with TRBJ2-2; D gene unclear. V shed 3 bases and J shed 6 bases, with 26 bases lying between them. Per the germline V gene, CDR1 is LGHDT and CDR2 is YNNKEL (reference sequence). The CDR3 runs 19 residues. In DNA form, the CDR3 reads TGTGCCAGCAGCCACCAGAAGCCCCGGGCCAAGATAACCCCCGGGGAGCTGTTTTTT. Its translation: CASSHQKPRAKITPGELFF.

There are a few counts of this clonotype. The V and J genes are TRBV24-1 and TRBJ2-7, with D unresolved. CDR1 is KGHDR, CDR2 SFDVKD, per germline. The CDR3 has 15 residues. Between the trimmed V and J ends, which lost 2 bases and 0 bases, there was a span of 10 bases. In nucleotides, the CDR3 is TGTGCCACCAGTGATTACAGCAGGAACTCCTACGAGCAGTACTTC. This sequence encodes CATSDYSRNSYEQYF.

This clonotype showed up many times. This chain links TRBV29-1 with TRBJ2-1; a weak D match, TRBD2 (5 bases). In germline, CDR1 is SQVTM, CDR2 ANQGSEA. There are 11 residues in the CDR3. The CDR3 reads CGSGEYNEQFF. The CDR3, as DNA: TGCGGAAGCGGAGAATACAATGAGCAGTTCTTC.

At least ten counts were recorded for this clonotype. This chain links TRBV6-2 or TRBV6-3 with TRBJ2-5; TRBD1 is a possible D gene (6 bases). The CDR3 spans 15 residues. Trimming shortened V by 2 bases and J by 5 bases, and 15 bases separated the two germline ends. CDR1 MNHEY and CDR2 SVGEGT come from the germline V gene. The CDR3 DNA follows: TGTGCCAGCAGTTACCCCAGGGGTTTCGAGGAGACCCAGTACTTC. Protein product: CASSYPRGFEETQYF.

This clonotype was recorded at least ten times. The chain joins TRBV4-3 to TRBJ1-4; no reliable D call. Trimming took 4 bases from V and 10 from J, leaving 16 bases between them. CDR3 size: 14 residues. Germline V CDR1 and CDR2: LGHNA, YSLEER. The CDR3 here is CASSLVRHEGKLFF. CDR3 bases: TGCGCCAGCAGCCTCGTCCGGCATGAGGGAAAACTGTTTTTT.

This clonotype has only a few counts. The chain joins TRBV5-6 to TRBJ1-2, with a tentative D call TRBD1 (6 bases). Germline V gene lookup returns CDR1 SGHDT and CDR2 YYEEEE. The CDR3 spans 12 residues. V was shortened by 6 bases and J by 2 bases, with 8 bases between the two germline ends. CDR3 region: CASTQGNYGYTF. CDR3 sequence (DNA): TGTGCCAGCACGCAGGGGAACTATGGCTACACCTTC.

This clonotype has a handful of counts. One end of the junction fails to match germline, which may point to a read error. The rearrangement links TRBV9 to TRBJ2-7; D is possibly TRBD2 (6 bases). The CDR3 runs to 13 residues. Per the germline V gene, CDR1 is SGDLS and CDR2 is YYNGEE. The CDR3 sequence: CASSPGSWGEQHF. The CDR3 DNA follows: TGTGCCAGCAGCCCCGGGAGTTGGGGCGAGCAGCACTTC.

The chain recombines TRBV30 with TRBJ1-6; 9 bases align to TRBD1. The CDR3 spans 12 residues. J lost 14 bases, V lost 4 bases, and 6 bases had no gene match. Germline-derived CDR1 and CDR2 are GTSNPN and SVGIG (reference sequence). The CDR3 DNA reads as TGTGCCTGGAACCCACAGGGGGCATCCCTCCACTTT. Amino acids: CAWNPQGASLHF.